One and the same sample provided the 32 T cell receptor beta chains below, sequenced in a study of T cells in Graves' hyperthyroidism and ophthalmopathy (dated by TCRdb to about 2019). Library method: multiplex PCR. The reads were generated on an Illumina HiSeq 2000. The TCR beta CDR3 regions were amplified from the RNA transcripts. The TCR CDR3 was subjected to a first round of RT-PCR using the HTBI primer set and the Qiagen OneStep RT-PCR kit. The raw public reads went through TCRdb reprocessing: fastp at Q25, MiXCR clone calling, in-frame beta chains kept. All rows with the same CDR3 protein become a single entry with the most common DNA and genes. The table for this sample lists 530,000 or so distinct CDR3 sequences; approximately 44% of them were counted only once. The top ten hold about 8.3% of the sample. Sequenced input: peripheral blood or thyroid tissue (not recorded which). These receptors were collected from a woman under 30 with Graves' hyperthyroidism.

This clonotype was observed at least ten times. The rearrangement uses TRBV6-5 and TRBJ2-5, with 11 bases fitting TRBD2. Germline lookup yields CDR1 MNHEY and CDR2 SVGAGI. CDR3 length: 17 residues. After removal of 6 bases from V and 5 bases from J, the junction contained 14 bases not matched to a gene. This chain's CDR3 is CASRPALQLAGAETQYF. The CDR3 DNA follows: TGTGCCAGCAGGCCTGCCCTCCAACTAGCGGGAGCGGAGACCCAGTACTTC.

The chain links TRBV29-1 to TRBJ2-7, with 9 positions matching TRBD1. V was clipped by 8 bases and J by 2 bases; unmatched bases: 4. CDR3 size: 12 residues. Germline lookup yields CDR1 SQVTM and CDR2 ANQGSEA. The CDR3 loop reads CSLRDRAYEQYF. CDR3 DNA sequence: TGCAGCTTGCGGGACAGGGCCTACGAGCAGTACTTC.

The rearrangement links TRBV24-1 to TRBJ2-5; TRBD1 matches at 11 bases. Germline V gene lookup returns CDR1 KGHDR and CDR2 SFDVKD. The CDR3 is made up of 16 amino acids. After removal of 3 bases from V and 5 bases from J, the junction contained 7 bases not matched to a gene. The CDR3 coding sequence is TGTGCCACCAGTGATGGGACAGGGGGGAGACGGGAGACCCAGTACTTC. This gives the protein CATSDGTGGRRETQYF.

The chain employs TRBV12-3 or TRBV12-4 and TRBJ2-6; either TRBD1 or TRBD2 may supply D (5 bases each). CDR3 length: 17 amino acids. The V end lost 3 bases, the J end lost 3 bases, and 15 bases lay between the germline ends. CDR3 residues: CASSLDTGELGANVLTF. The CDR3 DNA is TGTGCCAGCAGTTTGGACACCGGGGAGCTTGGGGCCAACGTCCTGACTTTC.

This clonotype was detected many times. This chain uses TRBV28 with TRBJ1-3, with D hard to call. The CDR3 is 15 amino acids. The ends were cut back, 1 base at V and 1 base at J, with 8 bases in the middle. Germline-derived CDR1 and CDR2 are MDHEN and SYDVKM. The CDR3 nucleotides read TGTGCCAGCAGTTTATTCGGACTATCTGGAAACACCATATATTTT. This encodes CASSLFGLSGNTIYF.

This clonotype was seen repeatedly, ten times or more. The chain couples TRBV15 to TRBJ2-7; D perhaps matches TRBD2 (6 bases). The V end lost 2 bases, the J end lost 6 bases, and 14 bases lay between the germline ends. Germline CDR1 and CDR2: LNHNV and YYDKDF (reference sequence). The CDR3 runs to 14 residues. The CDR3 nucleotides are TGTGCCACCAGCAGAAAAAGTCCGGGAGCCGAGCAGTACTTC. Encoded protein: CATSRKSPGAEQYF.

This clonotype was picked up many times. The J gene is TRBJ2-3, the V gene TRBV29-1; TRBD2 agrees at 8 bases. Trimming cost V 2 bases and J 5 bases; bases outside gene matches: 6. In germline, CDR1 is SQVTM, CDR2 ANQGSEA. This CDR3 comprises 14 residues. CDR3: CSVERAGEGDTQYF. In DNA, the CDR3 is TGCAGCGTTGAACGAGCGGGAGAAGGAGATACGCAGTATTTT.

V gene TRBV18 combines with J gene TRBJ2-5, with D uncertain. CDR1 is KGHSH, CDR2 LQKENI, per germline. The CDR3 is 15 amino acids. Trimming shortened V by 0 bases and J by 1 base, and 9 bases separated the two germline ends. For the CDR3, the DNA is TGTGCCAGCTCACCACCGTGGCCAGGCCAAGAGACCCAGTACTTC. Translated: CASSPPWPGQETQYF.

This sequence joins TRBV20-1 and TRBJ1-1, with TRBD1 matching over 7 bases. The V gene end was trimmed by 2 bases and the J gene end by 0 bases; junction bases not matched to a gene: 12. Germline V gives CDR1 DFQATT, CDR2 SNEGSKA (reference sequence). This CDR3 has 17 amino acids. In nucleotides, the CDR3 is TGCAGTGCTAGAAGGCGGCCAGGGGGTGCTATGAACACTGAAGCTTTCTTT. This sequence encodes CSARRRPGGAMNTEAFF.

The V call is TRBV3-1, the J call TRBJ2-7; D is undetermined. Trimming took 2 bases from V and 1 from J, leaving 9 bases between them. CDR3 length: 14 residues. Germline loops: CDR1 LGHDT, CDR2 YNNKEL (reference sequence). The CDR3, as DNA: TGTGCCAGCAGCCAAAATATGGGGTCCTACGAGCAGTACTTC. Protein: CASSQNMGSYEQYF.

The genes are TRBV7-3 and TRBJ1-2; a weak D match, TRBD1 (5 bases). Germline V gene sequence: CDR1 SGHTA, CDR2 FQGTGA. The CDR3 totals 13 residues. The V and J ends lost 0 bases and 8 bases respectively, with 10 bases between them. The CDR3 is CASSLTGDGGYTF. The CDR3 DNA is TGTGCCAGCAGCTTAACGGGGGATGGAGGCTACACCTTC.

The chain joins TRBV7-2 to TRBJ2-1; 8 bases agree with TRBD1. Trimming at V came to 3 bases and at J to 3 bases, leaving 10 bases not matched to a gene. The V gene's germline CDR1 is SGHTA and CDR2 FQGNSA. The CDR3 length is 17 residues. The CDR3 sequence: CASSFPRDRFYYNEQFF. CDR3 nucleotide sequence: TGTGCCAGCAGCTTCCCGAGGGACAGGTTCTACTACAATGAGCAGTTCTTC.

Of note for this clonotype: The junction and the germline gene differ at one end; a read error may be behind it. This chain uses TRBV7-2 with TRBJ1-2, with D tentatively TRBD1 (5 bases). Germline-derived CDR1 and CDR2 are SGHTA and FQGNSA. There are 15 residues in the CDR3. The CDR3 spells CASSLATKGSYGNTF. CDR3 nucleotide sequence: TGTGCCAGCAGCTTAGCCACGAAGGGGTCTTATGGCAACACCTTC.

The rearrangement uses TRBV2 and TRBJ1-5, with a tentative D call TRBD1 (5 bases). CDR3 length equals 14 residues. V lost 4 bases, J lost 6 bases, and 13 bases lay in between. Germline V gene lookup returns CDR1 SNHLY and CDR2 FYNNEI. The CDR3 DNA is TGTGCCAGCAGTGTGAGGGTTGGGGGTCAGCCCCAGCATTTT. Protein: CASSVRVGGQPQHF. The full variable domain, its missing parts supplied by reference TRBV2 and TRBJ1-5, is EPEVTQTPSHQVTQMGQEVILRCVPISNHLYFYWYRQILGQKVEFLVSFYNNEISEKSEIFDDQFSVERPDGSNFTLKIRSTKLEDSAMYFCASSVRVGGQPQHFGDGTRLSIL.

The rearrangement links TRBV7-2 to TRBJ2-5; TRBD2 matches 7 bases. Germline values: CDR1 SGHTA, CDR2 FQGNSA. This CDR3 is built from 15 residues. With 2 bases clipped from V and 4 bases from J, the junction kept 7 bases outside the gene matches. The CDR3 DNA follows: TGTGCCAGCAGCTTATTGGGCGGGAGCGCAGAGACCCAGTACTTC. Translating gives CASSLLGGSAETQYF.

Ten or more counts support this clonotype. This chain uses TRBV7-8 with TRBJ2-2; TRBD2 might be the D (6 bases). Trimming took off 1 base at V and 0 bases at J, with 15 bases between the two ends. CDR1 SGHVS and CDR2 FQNEAQ come from the germline V gene. This CDR3 spans 18 amino acids. This chain's CDR3 is CASSLGGWGLPNTGELFF. CDR3 nucleotides: TGTGCCAGCAGCTTAGGGGGGTGGGGACTCCCGAACACCGGGGAGCTGTTTTTT. Using reference TRBV7-8 and TRBJ2-2 for the parts outside the CDR3, the full variable domain is GAGVSQSPRYKVAKRGQDVALRCDPISGHVSLFWYQQALGQGPEFLTYFQNEAQLDKSGLPSDRFFAERPEGSVSTLKIQRTQQEDSAVYLCASSLGGWGLPNTGELFFGEGSRLTVL.

This clonotype showed up many times. The V gene is TRBV6-1, the J gene TRBJ2-5; 7 nucleotides align to TRBD1. After removal of 3 bases from V and 2 bases from J, the junction contained 6 bases not matched to a gene. Germline values: CDR1 MNHNS, CDR2 SASEGT. The CDR3 has 15 amino acids. CDR3 sequence reads: CASSEWTGTQETQYF. CDR3 bases: TGTGCCAGCAGTGAGTGGACAGGAACACAAGAGACCCAGTACTTC.

This sequence joins TRBV12-3 or TRBV12-4 and TRBJ1-2, with 9 bases lining up with TRBD1. This CDR3 comprises 15 residues. V lost 11 bases to trimming and J lost 8 bases; unmatched junction nucleotides: 18. The CDR3: CAGTLGQGTTRGYTF. Here the CDR3 DNA reads TGTGCCGGCACCCTAGGACAGGGGACAACCCGGGGCTACACCTTC.

This clonotype was detected ten times or more. The chain employs TRBV29-1 and TRBJ2-7, with D tentatively TRBD1 (7 bases). Trimming took off 4 bases at V and 3 bases at J, with 25 bases between the two ends. Per the germline V gene, CDR1 is SQVTM and CDR2 is ANQGSEA. The CDR3 runs 17 residues. This CDR3 reads CSVVGQGGFGSSYEQYF. CDR3 coding DNA: TGCAGCGTTGTGGGGCAGGGGGGATTCGGGTCGAGCTACGAGCAGTACTTC.

At least ten counts were recorded for this clonotype. This sequence joins TRBV10-2 and TRBJ2-7, with D perhaps matching TRBD1 or TRBD2 (5 bases each). Looked up from germline, CDR1 is WSHSY and CDR2 is SAAADI. The CDR3 runs to 17 residues. The ends were cut back, 7 bases at V and 0 bases at J, with 22 bases in the middle. In DNA form, the CDR3 reads TGCGCCAGCAAGGGTAGGTTGGCTGGGACCGACTCCTACGAGCAGTACTTC. Its protein product is CASKGRLAGTDSYEQYF.

This clonotype was recorded at least ten times. The rearrangement uses TRBV7-3 and TRBJ2-6; D remains ambiguous. Germline values: CDR1 SGHTA, CDR2 FQGTGA. The CDR3 extends over 14 amino acids. Trimming stripped 5 bases from V and 4 bases from J, with 9 bases between. CDR3 DNA sequence: TGTGCCAGCAGCCCCGGTTTAGGGGCCAACGTCCTGACTTTC. Translation: CASSPGLGANVLTF. The full variable domain, in which reference TRBV7-3 and TRBJ2-6 provide the parts outside the CDR3, is GAGVSQTPSNKVTEKGKYVELRCDPISGHTALYWYRQSLGQGPEFLIYFQGTGAADDSGLPNDRFFAVRPEGSVSTLKIQRTERGDSAVYLCASSPGLGANVLTFGAGSRLTVL.

The chain has TRBV10-3 and TRBJ2-7; TRBD2 matches at 11 bases. V gave up 4 bases and J gave up 4 bases; unmatched junction bases: 6. The CDR3 totals 15 residues. CDR1 is ENHRY, CDR2 SYGVKD, per germline. DNA for the CDR3: TGTGCCATCAGTGGAACTAGCGGGAGTTTTTACGAGCAGTACTTC. Its protein product is CAISGTSGSFYEQYF.

This clonotype was observed many times. The rearrangement joins TRBV7-8 to TRBJ2-2; D is uncertain. CDR3 length equals 13 residues. Germline-derived CDR1 and CDR2 are SGHVS and FQNEAQ. The ends were cut back, 1 base at V and 3 bases at J, with 3 bases in the middle. DNA of the CDR3: TGTGCCAGCAGCTTAGACCACACCGGGGAGCTGTTTTTT. Its protein product is CASSLDHTGELFF.

This clonotype was seen a few times. The chain couples TRBV7-6 to TRBJ1-3, with a weak D call TRBD1 (6 bases). The V end lost 5 bases, the J end lost 2 bases, and 7 bases lay between the germline ends. The CDR3 is 13 amino acids. Germline V gives CDR1 SGHVS, CDR2 FNYEAQ. The CDR3: CASSRGAGNTIYF. The CDR3, as DNA: TGTGCCAGCAGCAGGGGGGCTGGAAACACCATATATTTT. The whole variable domain, remainder taken from reference TRBV7-6 and TRBJ1-3, is GAGVSQSPRYKVTKRGQDVALRCDPISGHVSLYWYRQALGQGPEFLTYFNYEAQQDKSGLPNDRFSAERPEGSISTLTIQRTEQRDSAMYRCASSRGAGNTIYFGEGSWLTVV.

J is TRBJ1-1 and V is TRBV2, with 7 bases aligning to TRBD1. The V and J ends lost 10 bases and 0 bases, in that order; junction bases with no gene match: 5. Germline V lookup: CDR1 SNHLY, CDR2 FYNNEI. The CDR3 has 13 amino acids. The CDR3 region is CATDTGVNTEAFF. The CDR3 bases are TGTGCCACCGACACAGGGGTGAACACTGAAGCTTTCTTT.

This clonotype came up many times. The chain has TRBV20-1 and TRBJ1-5, with TRBD1 matching 9 bases. In germline, CDR1 is DFQATT, CDR2 SNEGSKA (reference sequence). Trimming at V came to 1 base and at J to 7 bases, leaving 5 bases not matched to a gene. The CDR3 totals 14 residues. The CDR3 DNA is TGCAGTGCTAGAGTGGACAGGGGAGGACAGCCCCAGCATTTT. This sequence encodes CSARVDRGGQPQHF.

The chain has TRBV10-3 and TRBJ2-5, with D uncertain. CDR1 and CDR2 from the germline V gene are ENHRY and SYGVKD. CDR3 length: 14 amino acids. The ends were cut back, 1 base at V and 4 bases at J, with 10 bases in the middle. The chain's CDR3 is CAISELDRPETQYF. The CDR3 DNA reads as TGTGCCATCAGTGAGTTGGATAGGCCAGAGACCCAGTACTTC.

This clonotype was seen only a few times. The chain carries TRBV4-1 and TRBJ1-1, with D tentatively TRBD1 (6 bases). With 3 bases removed from V and 1 base from J, the gap between germline ends came to 12 bases. Germline CDR1 reads MGHRA; CDR2 reads YSYEKL. This CDR3 region has 15 residues. The CDR3 DNA reads TGCGCCAGCAGCCAGGGACACCTAGGGAACACTGAAGCTTTCTTT. Translation: CASSQGHLGNTEAFF.

This clonotype was picked up one time. The chain employs TRBV12-3 or TRBV12-4 and TRBJ1-2, with D uncertain. The CDR3 extends over 12 amino acids. V shed 3 bases and J shed 3 bases, with 5 bases lying between them. The CDR3 loop reads CASSLLYYGYTF. CDR3 nucleotides: TGTGCCAGCAGTTTGCTATACTATGGCTACACCTTC.

In its sample, this clonotype was seen many times. V gene TRBV4-3 combines with J gene TRBJ2-7; 11 positions match TRBD2. The germline gives CDR1 LGHNA, CDR2 YSLEER. The CDR3 spans 15 residues. With 8 bases clipped from V and 3 bases from J, the junction kept 9 bases outside the gene matches. The chain's CDR3 is CASASGTSGFYEQYF. In nucleotides, the CDR3 is TGCGCCAGCGCTTCCGGGACTAGCGGTTTCTACGAGCAGTACTTC.

CDR3 nucleotide sequence: TGTGCTAGTGACAGGGGGTCTGAAGCTTTCTTT. Translated: CASDRGSEAFF. The chain links TRBV7-8 to TRBJ1-1; TRBD1 matches at 9 bases. Germline-derived CDR1 and CDR2 are SGHVS and FQNEAQ. The CDR3 runs 11 residues.

Notes on this clonotype: One base away lies a much larger clone, so this may be a sequencing read error. The chain has TRBV6-6 and TRBJ1-4, with 7 positions matching TRBD1. The CDR3 totals 15 residues. CDR1 is MNHNY and CDR2 is SVGAGI in the germline V gene (reference sequence). With 2 bases clipped from V and 3 bases from J, the junction kept 3 bases outside the gene matches. CDR3 sequence (DNA): TGTGCCAGCAGTTACCTGGGACAGTCTAATGAAAAACTGTTTTTT. Translating it yields CASSYLGQSNEKLFF.